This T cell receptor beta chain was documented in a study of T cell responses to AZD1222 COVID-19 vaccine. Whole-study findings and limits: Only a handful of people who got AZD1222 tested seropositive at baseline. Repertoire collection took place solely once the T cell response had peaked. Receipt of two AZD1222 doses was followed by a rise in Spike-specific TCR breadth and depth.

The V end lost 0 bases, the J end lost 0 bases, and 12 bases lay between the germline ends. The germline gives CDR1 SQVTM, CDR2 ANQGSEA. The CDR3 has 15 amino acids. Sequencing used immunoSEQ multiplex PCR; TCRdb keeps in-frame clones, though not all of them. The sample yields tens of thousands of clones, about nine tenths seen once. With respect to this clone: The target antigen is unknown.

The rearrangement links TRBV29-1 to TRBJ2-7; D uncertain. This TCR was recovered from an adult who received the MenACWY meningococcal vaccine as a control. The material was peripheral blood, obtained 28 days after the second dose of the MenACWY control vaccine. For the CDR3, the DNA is TGCAGCGTTGAAGAAAACGGTATAAGCTCCTACGAGCAGTACTTC. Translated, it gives CSVEENGISSYEQYF.